This T cell receptor (beta chain) is from a study of control samples from healthy donors and cancer patients. Germline V gene data show CDR1 as LNHDA and CDR2 as SQIVND (reference sequence). The CDR3 covers 14 residues. Trimming pared 5 bases from V and 6 bases from J, leaving 16 bases between. Sequencing used immunoSEQ multiplex PCR; TCRdb keeps in-frame clones, though not all of them. The table shows about 140,000 clones, with around 85% occurring only once. The receptor was derived from a young woman in good health. The sequenced sample was blood. The chain joins TRBV19 to TRBJ1-2; D is undetermined. CDR3 nucleotide sequence: TGTGCCAGTAGTCTGACCACCTCGGGCGATGGCTACACCTTC. It specifies CASSLTTSGDGYTF. Combining the CDR3 with reference TRBV19 and TRBJ1-2 gives the whole variable domain DGGITQSPKYLFRKEGQNVTLSCEQNLNHDAMYWYRQDPGQGLRLIYYSQIVNDFQKGDIAEGYSVSREKKESFPLTVTSAQKNPTAFYLCASSLTTSGDGYTFGSGTRLTVV.